This entry lists 2 T cell receptor beta chains sequenced from one sample in a study of T cell responses to AZD1222 COVID-19 vaccine. Sequencing used immunoSEQ multiplex PCR; TCRdb keeps in-frame clones, though not all of them. The table shows around 180,000 clones, with around 90% occurring only once. This specimen consisted of peripheral blood, obtained on day 0 of AZD1222 vaccination. These receptors all stem from an adult in good health.

This clone was seen once. J is TRBJ1-1 and V is TRBV29-1, with D perhaps matching TRBD1 (5 bases). CDR1 is SQVTM and CDR2 is ANQGSEA in the germline V gene. The length of the CDR3 is 13 residues. This CDR3 reads CVAGRLMDTEAFF. The CDR3 DNA sequence: TGCGTGGCAGGGCGTTTGATGGACACTGAAGCTTTCTTT.

The table lists this clone with a count of one. The rearrangement links TRBV9 to TRBJ2-5; D might be TRBD1 or TRBD2, each matching 6 bases. Germline-derived CDR1 and CDR2 are SGDLS and YYNGEE. CDR3 length: 15 residues. Trimming left V 4 bases short and J 7 bases short, with 20 bases between. CDR3 DNA: TGTGCCAGCAGCACCTCACAGGGTCGGCGGGGGACCCAGTACTTC. Translated, it gives CASSTSQGRRGTQYF. The full variable domain, in which reference TRBV9 and TRBJ2-5 provide the parts outside the CDR3, is DSGVTQTPKHLITATGQRVTLRCSPRSGDLSVYWYQQSLDQGLQFLIQYYNGEERAKGNILERFSAQQFPDLHSELNLSSLELGDSALYFCASSTSQGRRGTQYFGPGTRLLVL.